The 22 T cell receptor beta chains in this list originate from one sample, sequenced in a study of shared clonotypes between healthy human individuals. Measured with immunoSEQ multiplex PCR; TCRdb has only the in-frame clones, and not every one. The table lists about 380,000 clones, roughly 96% of them singletons, with about 0.34% in the top ten. The sample taken for sequencing was memory CD8+ T cells sorted from blood. Subset reported: CD45RO+ cells pooled with CCR7-negative TemRA cells. These receptors all come from a man younger than 40 in good health.

This chain uses TRBV6-6 with TRBJ2-7; 7 bases align to TRBD1. The germline V gene has CDR1 MNHNY and CDR2 SVGAGI (reference sequence). The length of the CDR3 is 16 residues. V shed 7 bases, J shed 4 bases, and the junction held 16 bases outside the gene matches. CDR3 loop: CASIGFRTGWLYEQYF. The CDR3 DNA follows: TGTGCCAGCATCGGTTTCCGGACAGGATGGTTATACGAGCAGTACTTC.

The J gene is TRBJ2-3, the V gene TRBV29-1, with D possibly matching TRBD2 (5 bases). CDR1 is SQVTM and CDR2 is ANQGSEA in the germline V gene. The CDR3 has 13 residues. V was cut by 3 bases and J by 2 bases, with 9 bases left in between. The CDR3 region has the DNA TGCAGCGTTGACCGGAGGTCCACAGATACGCAGTATTTT. This codes for CSVDRRSTDTQYF.

This chain connects TRBV29-1 to TRBJ1-2; D is undetermined. V was clipped by 4 bases and J by 8 bases, with 11 bases between them. This CDR3 region has 11 residues. The germline CDR1 and CDR2 sequences are SQVTM and ANQGSEA. CDR3 protein: CSVAGERGYTF. DNA for the CDR3: TGCAGCGTTGCCGGGGAGAGGGGCTACACCTTC.

The CDR3 DNA sequence: TGTGCCATCAAGAAAACGGAGCGGGATAGGGAGCAGTACTTC. The encoded protein is CAIKKTERDREQYF. The chain joins TRBV10-3 to TRBJ2-7, with 7 bases matching TRBD2. The V segment lost 7 bases and the J segment 7 bases; nucleotides outside the gene matches: 13. The CDR3 extends over 14 amino acids. Per the germline V gene, CDR1 is ENHRY and CDR2 is SYGVKD.

This chain connects TRBV7-3 to TRBJ2-1; 11 bases agree with TRBD1. The germline gives CDR1 SGHTA, CDR2 FQGTGA. The ends lost 2 bases at V and 9 bases at J; junction bases unmatched: 6. The CDR3 has 15 amino acids. CDR3 in amino acids: CASSLGWTGGGEQFF. CDR3 bases: TGTGCCAGCAGCTTAGGATGGACAGGGGGCGGTGAGCAGTTCTTC.

This clone was detected only once. CDR3 DNA: TGTGCCAGCAGAGGACTAGCGGGAGTCCGAAACATTCAGTACTTC. It translates to CASRGLAGVRNIQYF. This chain links TRBV6-1 with TRBJ2-4, with TRBD2 identical over 13 bases. The CDR3 covers 15 residues. Per the germline V gene, CDR1 is MNHNS and CDR2 is SASEGT. V lost 6 bases, J lost 6 bases, and 5 bases stayed unmatched.

The chain is built from TRBV5-1 and TRBJ2-5, with 12 bases fitting TRBD2. The V gene end was trimmed by 0 bases and the J gene end by 6 bases; junction bases not matched to a gene: 6. The V gene's germline CDR1 is SGHRS and CDR2 YFSETQ. This CDR3 has 16 amino acids. DNA of the CDR3: TGCGCCAGCAGCTTGGAGGCTAGCGGGAGGGCCAAGACCCAGTACTTC. This translates into CASSLEASGRAKTQYF.

The CDR3 DNA reads TGTGCCAGCACCCTTGGTTTCGAGCAGTACTTC. Translation: CASTLGFEQYF. The J gene is TRBJ2-7, the V gene TRBV6-5, with D hard to call. CDR1 is MNHEY and CDR2 is SVGAGI in the germline V gene. The V end was cut by 7 bases, the J end by 6 bases, with 10 bases between. This CDR3 is built from 11 residues.

CDR3 protein: CASSETSGSADTQYF. The DNA of the CDR3 is TGTGCCAGCAGTGAGACTAGCGGGAGTGCAGATACGCAGTATTTT. The chain carries TRBV28 and TRBJ2-3; 12 bases agree with TRBD2. Looked up from germline, CDR1 is MDHEN and CDR2 is SYDVKM. V shed 5 bases and J 4 bases; nucleotides not matched to a gene: 4. The CDR3 length is 15 residues.

This rearrangement joins TRBV5-5 to TRBJ1-1, with D hard to call. CDR1 and CDR2 (germline): SGHKS, YYEKEE (reference sequence). Trimming pared 1 base from V and 5 bases from J, leaving 6 bases between. The CDR3 runs to 12 residues. CDR3 sequence reads: CASSLFTTEAFF. The CDR3 nucleotides are TGTGCCAGCAGCTTGTTCACGACTGAAGCTTTCTTT.

The gene calls are TRBV28 and TRBJ1-2; 10 bases fit TRBD1. Germline assignment: CDR1 MDHEN and CDR2 SYDVKM. The J segment lost 4 bases and the V segment lost 3 bases, leaving 5 bases of the junction unmatched. This CDR3 spans 15 amino acids. The CDR3 region has the DNA TGTGCCAGCAGTTTCCCGACAGGGGGCACCTATGGCTACACCTTC. It encodes CASSFPTGGTYGYTF.

The chain employs TRBV5-1 and TRBJ2-3; D ambiguous. The CDR3 extends over 15 amino acids. CDR1 is SGHRS and CDR2 is YFSETQ in the germline V gene. The germline V and J ends were trimmed by 3 bases and 0 bases, with 11 bases remaining between them. Here the CDR3 reads CASSWVITSTDTQYF. CDR3 nucleotides: TGCGCCAGCAGCTGGGTGATCACTAGCACAGATACGCAGTATTTT.

This sequence joins TRBV5-6 and TRBJ1-1, with a possible D match to TRBD1 (6 bases). From germline, CDR1 is SGHDT and CDR2 YYEEEE. CDR3 size: 14 residues. V was pared by 6 bases and J by 2 bases, with 14 bases between. CDR3 amino acids: CASNQGRYNTEAFF. The CDR3 DNA sequence: TGTGCCAGCAACCAGGGGAGATACAACACTGAAGCTTTCTTT.

The V gene is TRBV28, the J gene TRBJ2-1, with D possibly being TRBD2 (7 bases). CDR1 MDHEN and CDR2 SYDVKM come from the germline V gene. This CDR3 is built from 13 residues. V dropped 5 bases and J dropped 9 bases, with 14 bases sitting between them. The CDR3 sequence: CASSPIGGAEQFF. In DNA, the CDR3 is TGTGCCAGCAGTCCCATTGGGGGGGCTGAGCAGTTCTTC. The variable domain in full, completed from reference TRBV28 and TRBJ2-1, reads DVKVTQSSRYLVKRTGEKVFLECVQDMDHENMFWYRQDPGLGLRLIYFSYDVKMKEKGDIPEGYSVSREKKERFSLILESASTNQTSMYLCASSPIGGAEQFFGPGTRLTVL.

The rearrangement uses TRBV30 and TRBJ2-3, with 11 nucleotides matching TRBD2. The CDR3 is 17 amino acids. Trimming removed 2 bases from V and 5 bases from J; junction bases left unmatched: 12. CDR1 and CDR2 from the germline V gene are GTSNPN and SVGIG (reference sequence). The CDR3 coding sequence is TGTGCCTGGAGTCCTACCCGACTAGCGGGGCGTAGAGATACGCAGTATTTT. It is translated as CAWSPTRLAGRRDTQYF.

The genes are TRBV28 and TRBJ1-5; 11 nucleotides agree with TRBD1. This CDR3 spans 15 amino acids. With V trimmed by 5 bases and J by 1 base, 1 base remained unmatched. Germline V gives CDR1 MDHEN, CDR2 SYDVKM. In nucleotides, the CDR3 is TGTGCCAGCAGTGGACAGGGGGCCAGCAATCAGCCCCAGCATTTT. Its translation: CASSGQGASNQPQHF.

With regard to this clone: The same CDR3 can be traced to other DNA sequences in this sample. DNA of the CDR3: TGTGCCAGCAGAACAGGGAACACCGGGGAGCTGTTTTTT. Protein product: CASRTGNTGELFF. This chain connects TRBV9 to TRBJ2-2; D is possibly TRBD1 (5 bases). Germline-derived CDR1 and CDR2 are SGDLS and YYNGEE. Between the trimmed V and J ends, which lost 5 bases and 1 base, there was a span of 6 bases. This CDR3 is built from 13 residues.

V usage is TRBV18 and J usage is TRBJ2-7; D gene unclear. Deletions cut 3 bases from V and 2 bases from J, with 8 bases between. CDR1 KGHSH and CDR2 LQKENI come from the germline V gene. There are 13 residues in the CDR3. CDR3: CASSPADTYEQYF. As DNA, the CDR3 is TGTGCCAGCTCACCGGCTGACACCTACGAGCAGTACTTC.

V and J are TRBV28 and TRBJ1-5; D is undetermined. CDR3 length: 14 amino acids. Trimming took 2 bases from V and 7 from J, leaving 12 bases between them. Germline CDR1 MDHEN, CDR2 SYDVKM. As DNA, the CDR3 is TGTGCCAGCAGTTTAGGGCGGTATATACAGCCCCAGCATTTT. It is translated as CASSLGRYIQPQHF.

The chain recombines TRBV6-5 with TRBJ2-5, with TRBD1 matching 10 bases. Germline V gene sequence: CDR1 MNHEY, CDR2 SVGAGI. V shed 4 bases and J 5 bases; nucleotides not matched to a gene: 7. The CDR3 has 15 amino acids. Here the CDR3 DNA reads TGTGCCAGCAGTTCCCGACAGGGGGCGAGGGAGACCCAGTACTTC. This gives the protein CASSSRQGARETQYF.

The gene calls are TRBV4-2 and TRBJ2-1, with 14 bases aligning to TRBD2. CDR3 length: 17 amino acids. Trimming cost V 1 base and J 9 bases; bases outside gene matches: 8. Germline values: CDR1 LGHNA, CDR2 YNFKEQ. CDR3 sequence: CASSQVVGTSGSREQFF. The CDR3 DNA is TGTGCCAGCAGCCAAGTAGTCGGGACTAGCGGGAGTCGTGAGCAGTTCTTC.

The gene calls are TRBV25-1 and TRBJ2-5; D is possibly TRBD1 (6 bases). The CDR3 sequence is 16 residues long. The germline V gene encodes CDR1 MGHDK and CDR2 SYGVNS. Trimming took off 4 bases at V and 2 bases at J, with 17 bases between the two ends. The CDR3: CASSAGGQPKQETQYF. Here the CDR3 DNA reads TGTGCCAGCAGTGCAGGTGGACAGCCCAAGCAAGAGACCCAGTACTTC. Looking up the rest from reference TRBV25-1 and TRBJ2-5 gives the full variable domain: EADIYQTPRYLVIGTGKKITLECSQTMGHDKMYWYQQDPGMELHLIHYSYGVNSTEKGDLSSESTVSRIRTEHFPLTLESARPSHTSQYLCASSAGGQPKQETQYFGPGTRLLVL.